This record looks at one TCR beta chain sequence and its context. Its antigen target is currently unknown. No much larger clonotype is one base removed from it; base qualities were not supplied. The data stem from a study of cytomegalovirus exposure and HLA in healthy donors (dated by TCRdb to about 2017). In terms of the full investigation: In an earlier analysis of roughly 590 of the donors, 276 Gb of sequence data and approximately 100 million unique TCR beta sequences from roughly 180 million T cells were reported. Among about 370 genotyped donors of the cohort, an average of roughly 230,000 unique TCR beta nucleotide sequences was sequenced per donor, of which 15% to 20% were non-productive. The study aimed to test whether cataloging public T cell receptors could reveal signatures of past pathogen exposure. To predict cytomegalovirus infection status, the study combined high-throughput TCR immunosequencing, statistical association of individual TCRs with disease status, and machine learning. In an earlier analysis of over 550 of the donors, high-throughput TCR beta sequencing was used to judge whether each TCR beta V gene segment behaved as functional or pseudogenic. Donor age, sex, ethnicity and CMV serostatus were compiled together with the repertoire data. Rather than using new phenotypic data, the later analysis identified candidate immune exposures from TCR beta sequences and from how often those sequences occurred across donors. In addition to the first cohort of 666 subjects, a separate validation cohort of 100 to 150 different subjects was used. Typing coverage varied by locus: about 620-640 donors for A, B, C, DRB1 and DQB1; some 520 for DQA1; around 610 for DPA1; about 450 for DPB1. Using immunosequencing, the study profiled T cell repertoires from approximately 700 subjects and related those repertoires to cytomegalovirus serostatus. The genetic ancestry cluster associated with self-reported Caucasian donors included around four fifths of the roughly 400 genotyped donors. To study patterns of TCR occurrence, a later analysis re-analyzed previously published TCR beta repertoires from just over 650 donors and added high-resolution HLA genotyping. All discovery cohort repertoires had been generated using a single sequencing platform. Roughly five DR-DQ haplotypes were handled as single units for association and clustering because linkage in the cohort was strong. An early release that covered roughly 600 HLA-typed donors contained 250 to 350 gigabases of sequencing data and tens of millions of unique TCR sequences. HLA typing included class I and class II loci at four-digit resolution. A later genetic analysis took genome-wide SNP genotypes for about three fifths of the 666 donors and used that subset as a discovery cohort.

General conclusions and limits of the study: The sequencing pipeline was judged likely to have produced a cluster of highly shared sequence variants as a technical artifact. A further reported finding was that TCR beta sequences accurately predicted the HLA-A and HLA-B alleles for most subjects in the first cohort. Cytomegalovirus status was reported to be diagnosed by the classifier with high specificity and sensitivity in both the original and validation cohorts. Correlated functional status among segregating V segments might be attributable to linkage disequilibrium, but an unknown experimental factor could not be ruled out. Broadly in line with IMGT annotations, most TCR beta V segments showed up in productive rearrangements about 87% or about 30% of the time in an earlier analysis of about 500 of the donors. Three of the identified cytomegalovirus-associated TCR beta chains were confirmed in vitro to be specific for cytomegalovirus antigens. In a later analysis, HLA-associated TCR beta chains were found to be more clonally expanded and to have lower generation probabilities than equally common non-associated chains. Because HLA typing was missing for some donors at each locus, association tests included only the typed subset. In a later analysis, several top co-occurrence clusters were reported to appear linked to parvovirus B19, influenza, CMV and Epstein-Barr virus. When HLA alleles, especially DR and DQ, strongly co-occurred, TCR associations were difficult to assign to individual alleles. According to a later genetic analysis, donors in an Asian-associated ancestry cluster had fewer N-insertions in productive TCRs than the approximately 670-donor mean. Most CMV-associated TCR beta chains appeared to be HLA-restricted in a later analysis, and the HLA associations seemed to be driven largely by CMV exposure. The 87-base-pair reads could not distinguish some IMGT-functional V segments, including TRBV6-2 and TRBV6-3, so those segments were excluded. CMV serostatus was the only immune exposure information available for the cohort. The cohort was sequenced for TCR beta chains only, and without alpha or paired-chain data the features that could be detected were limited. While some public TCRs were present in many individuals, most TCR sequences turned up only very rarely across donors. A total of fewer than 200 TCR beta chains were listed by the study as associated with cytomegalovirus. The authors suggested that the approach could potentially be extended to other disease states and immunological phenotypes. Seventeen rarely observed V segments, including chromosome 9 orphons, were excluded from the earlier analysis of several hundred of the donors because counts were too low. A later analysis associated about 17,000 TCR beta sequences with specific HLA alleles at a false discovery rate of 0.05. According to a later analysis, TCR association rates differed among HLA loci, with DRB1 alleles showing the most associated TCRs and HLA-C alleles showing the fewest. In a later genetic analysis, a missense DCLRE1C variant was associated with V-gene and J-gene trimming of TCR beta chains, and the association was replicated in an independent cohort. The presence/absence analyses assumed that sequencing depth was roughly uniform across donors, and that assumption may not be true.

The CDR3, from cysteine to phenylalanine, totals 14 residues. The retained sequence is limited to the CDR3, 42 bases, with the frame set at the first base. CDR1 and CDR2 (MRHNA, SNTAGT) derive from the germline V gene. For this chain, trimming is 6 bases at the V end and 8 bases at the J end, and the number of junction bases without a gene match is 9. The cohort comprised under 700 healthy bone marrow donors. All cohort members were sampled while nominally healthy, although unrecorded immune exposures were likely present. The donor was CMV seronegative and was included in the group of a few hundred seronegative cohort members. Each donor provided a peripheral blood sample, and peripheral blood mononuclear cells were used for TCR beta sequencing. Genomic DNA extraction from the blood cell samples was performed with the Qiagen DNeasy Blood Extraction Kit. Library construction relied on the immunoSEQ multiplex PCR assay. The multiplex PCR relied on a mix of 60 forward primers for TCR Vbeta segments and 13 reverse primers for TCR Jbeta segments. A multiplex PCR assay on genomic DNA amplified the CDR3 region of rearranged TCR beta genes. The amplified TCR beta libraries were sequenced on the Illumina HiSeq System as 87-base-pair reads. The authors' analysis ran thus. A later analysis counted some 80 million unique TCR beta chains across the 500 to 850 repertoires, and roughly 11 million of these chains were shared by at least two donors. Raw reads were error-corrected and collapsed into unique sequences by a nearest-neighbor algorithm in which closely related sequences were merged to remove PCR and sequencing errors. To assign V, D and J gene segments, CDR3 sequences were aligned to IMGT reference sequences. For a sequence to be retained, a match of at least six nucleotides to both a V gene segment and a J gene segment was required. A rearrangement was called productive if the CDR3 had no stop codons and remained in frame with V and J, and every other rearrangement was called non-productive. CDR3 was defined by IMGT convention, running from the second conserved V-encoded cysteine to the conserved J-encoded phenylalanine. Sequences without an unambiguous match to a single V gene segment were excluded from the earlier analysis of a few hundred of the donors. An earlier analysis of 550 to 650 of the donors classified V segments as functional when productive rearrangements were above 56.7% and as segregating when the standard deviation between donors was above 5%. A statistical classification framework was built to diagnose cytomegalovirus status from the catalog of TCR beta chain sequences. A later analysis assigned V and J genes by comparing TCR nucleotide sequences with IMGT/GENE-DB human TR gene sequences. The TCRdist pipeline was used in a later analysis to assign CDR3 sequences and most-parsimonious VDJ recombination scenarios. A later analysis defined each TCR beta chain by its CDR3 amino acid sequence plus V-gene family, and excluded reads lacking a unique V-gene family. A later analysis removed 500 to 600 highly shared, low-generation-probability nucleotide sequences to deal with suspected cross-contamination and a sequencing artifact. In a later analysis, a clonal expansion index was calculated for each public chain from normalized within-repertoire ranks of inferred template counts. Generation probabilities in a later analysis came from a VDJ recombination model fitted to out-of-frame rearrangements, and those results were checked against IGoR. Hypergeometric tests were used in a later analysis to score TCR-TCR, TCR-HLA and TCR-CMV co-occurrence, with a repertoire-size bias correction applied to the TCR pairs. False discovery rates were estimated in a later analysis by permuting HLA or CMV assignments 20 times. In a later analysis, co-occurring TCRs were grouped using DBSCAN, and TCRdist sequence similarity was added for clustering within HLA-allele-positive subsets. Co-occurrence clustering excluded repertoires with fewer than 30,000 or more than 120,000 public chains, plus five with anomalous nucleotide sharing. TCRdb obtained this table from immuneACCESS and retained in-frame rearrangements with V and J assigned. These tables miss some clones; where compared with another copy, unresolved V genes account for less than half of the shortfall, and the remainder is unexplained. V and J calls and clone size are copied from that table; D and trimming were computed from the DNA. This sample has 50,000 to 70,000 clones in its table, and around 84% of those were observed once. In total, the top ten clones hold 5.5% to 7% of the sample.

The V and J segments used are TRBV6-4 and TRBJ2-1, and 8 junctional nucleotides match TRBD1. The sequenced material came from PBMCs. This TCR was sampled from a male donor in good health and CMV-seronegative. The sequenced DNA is TGTGCCAGCAGACCCCAGGGGGCAGCCTATGAGCAGTTCTTC. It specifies CASRPQGAAYEQFF.